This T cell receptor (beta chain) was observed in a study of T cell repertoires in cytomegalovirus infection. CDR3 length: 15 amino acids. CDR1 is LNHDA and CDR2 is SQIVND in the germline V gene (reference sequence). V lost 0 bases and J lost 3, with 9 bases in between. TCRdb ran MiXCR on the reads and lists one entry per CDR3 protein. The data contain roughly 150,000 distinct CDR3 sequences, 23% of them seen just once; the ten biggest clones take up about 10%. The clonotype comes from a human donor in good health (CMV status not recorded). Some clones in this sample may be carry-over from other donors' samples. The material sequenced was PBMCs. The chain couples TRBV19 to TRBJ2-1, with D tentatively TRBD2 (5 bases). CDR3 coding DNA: TGTGCCAGTAGTATAGATTTTACTAGCTACAATGAGCAGTTCTTC. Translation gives CASSIDFTSYNEQFF.